One T cell receptor (beta chain) is described in this entry. It lacks a known antigen. No base quality values were provided; no much bigger clone lies one nucleotide off. TCRbeta CDR3 regions were amplified from genomic DNA by means of the immunoSEQ Assay, a bias-controlled multiplex PCR. The study's processing was this. The number of nucleated cells in each sample was estimated from the amplification of reference gene primers within the assay. To quantify the absolute abundance of each unique TCRbeta CDR3 rearrangement, sequence reads were collapsed and filtered. For each sample, productive Simpson clonality was calculated as the square root of Simpson's diversity index across productive rearrangements. TCRdb mirrors the immuneACCESS table, restricted to in-frame sequences. Some clones are absent from its copies; in checked studies, under half trace to an unresolved V gene, and the reason for the others is unknown. V and J calls and clone size come straight from that table; D and trimming were deduced from the DNA. This sample holds 40,000 or so clones; around 79% were observed only once. Of the sample, around 25% falls within the top ten clones.

This sample is drawn from a study of blood T cell repertoires in COVID-19 (dated by TCRdb to about 2020). At the level of the whole study: Samples from collaborators originated in the United States, Italy and Spain and spanned both the acute and convalescent phases of COVID-19. The material from the prospective study consisted of cDNA or gDNA derived from T cells, B-cell-depleted T cells, or PBMCs. A freely available public database, intended as a resource for researchers studying the immune response to SARS-CoV-2, is where the repertoires were released. The samples were drawn from the first 160 participants of the ongoing ImmuneRACE study and from 1,200 or so subjects provided by 6 global collaborators. Where HLA class I and class II types were available, the types were taken from metadata supplied by the sample provider, not from assay-based typing. The dataset comprised deeply sampled blood TCRbeta repertoires from subjects exposed to, actively infected with, or recovered from COVID-19. The sample metadata nearly always contained a de-identified subject ID, COVID-19 status, age in years and sex. General study outcomes and caveats: How much clinical and demographic metadata was included differed by source and by participant, and the metadata was provided uncurated.

Whole blood was collected in K2EDTA tubes by collaborating institutions according to the institutions' own protocols. For TCRbeta analysis, collaborators shipped samples as frozen whole blood, isolated PBMCs, or DNA extracted from either of those sample types. The sequencing input was peripheral blood. This clonotype was sampled from a man between 65 and 79 years old with acute or convalescent COVID-19.

At the DNA level, the sequence is TGCGCCAGCAGCTTAGCGGGAGAACGCTACAATGAGCAGTTCTTC. It codes for CASSLAGERYNEQFF. The sequence is built from TRBV5-1 and TRBJ2-1; 8 of the junction bases match TRBD2. Sequences SGHRS (CDR1) and YFSETQ (CDR2) are obtained from the germline V gene. The CDR3 spans 15 residues, from the cysteine through the phenylalanine. The kept DNA is CDR3 alone, 45 bases in frame from the first base. Trimming takes 2 bases off V and 3 bases off J; junction bases not matched to a gene: 4.